This T cell receptor beta chain comes out of a study of T cell changes during pregnancy in multiple sclerosis. Data came from immunoSEQ multiplex PCR; TCRdb stores just in-frame clones and leaves some out. The sample comprises under 25,000 clones, more than 75% of which are singletons, and about 13% rests with the top ten. Specimen: CD8+ T cells from peripheral blood mononuclear cells, collected in the first trimester of pregnancy. The receptor's source is a female donor in good health, enrolled as a control in a pregnancy study.

The CDR3 DNA sequence: TGTGCCAGCAGCGCCCCGGGACTAGCAGGAGATACGCAGTATTTT. Translated: CASSAPGLAGDTQYF. The rearrangement uses TRBV25-1 and TRBJ2-3; 9 nucleotides line up with TRBD2. J gave up 5 bases and V 6 bases, and 9 bases lay outside the gene matches. The CDR3 extends over 15 amino acids. Germline CDR1 reads MGHDK; CDR2 reads SYGVNS. The whole variable domain, filled in from reference TRBV25-1 and TRBJ2-3, reads EADIYQTPRYLVIGTGKKITLECSQTMGHDKMYWYQQDPGMELHLIHYSYGVNSTEKGDLSSESTVSRIRTEHFPLTLESARPSHTSQYLCASSAPGLAGDTQYFGPGTRLTVL.